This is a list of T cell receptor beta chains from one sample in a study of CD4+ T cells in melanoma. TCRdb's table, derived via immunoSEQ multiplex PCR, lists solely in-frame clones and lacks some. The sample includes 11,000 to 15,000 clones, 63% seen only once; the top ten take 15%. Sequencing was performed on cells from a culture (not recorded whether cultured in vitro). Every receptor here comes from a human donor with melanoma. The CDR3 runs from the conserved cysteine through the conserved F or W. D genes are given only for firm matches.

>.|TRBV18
CASSPEAHNSPLHF
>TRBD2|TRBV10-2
CASSGWGLSNEQFF
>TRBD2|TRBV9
CASSRRGDETQYF
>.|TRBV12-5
CASGFVQVDTIYF
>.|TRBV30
CAWSSLPVYGYTF
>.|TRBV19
CASRGGDRWETQYF
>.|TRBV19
CATKTVPDTQYF
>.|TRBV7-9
CASSLEEETQYF
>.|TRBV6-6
CASSSRRGTYEQYF
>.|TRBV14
CASSQDGRTGELFF
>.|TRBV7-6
CASSSSSYEQYF
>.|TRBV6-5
CASTGGTAYNQPQHF
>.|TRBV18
CASSPDGHYGYTF
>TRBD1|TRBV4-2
CASSQGDAGGETQYF
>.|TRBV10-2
CASSEVPYGYTF
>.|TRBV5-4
CASSLAESRSSGYGYTF
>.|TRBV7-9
CASSLGDGAHPLHF
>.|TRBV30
CAWSVRRDTEAFF
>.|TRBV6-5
CASQSAVRHNEQFF
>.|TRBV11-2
CASSLRSNEQFF
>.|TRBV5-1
CASSFQHNYGYTF
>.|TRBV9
CASSGGHLNTEAFF
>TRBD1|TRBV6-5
CASGGRQGTVGYTF
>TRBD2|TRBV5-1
CASKVASGGADTQYF
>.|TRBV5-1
CASSLEGGGGTEAFF
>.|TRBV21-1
CASSRRGQVGDGYTF
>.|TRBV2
CASSESGHYTEAFF
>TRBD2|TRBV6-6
CASSYSSGGPHTQYF
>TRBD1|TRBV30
CAWRWDRGNEQYF
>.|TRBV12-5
CASGLVPGVRLPGELFF
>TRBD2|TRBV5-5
CASSLGTSGGRTSYEQYF
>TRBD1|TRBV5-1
CASSQGARGTEAFF
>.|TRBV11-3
CASSLGPTNINEQFF
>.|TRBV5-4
CASSPAPGDTEAFF
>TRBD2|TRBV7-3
CASSLRLAGGGDTQYF
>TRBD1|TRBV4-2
CASSGQQGLGGYTF
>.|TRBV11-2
CASSLDRRNTGELFF
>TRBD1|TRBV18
CASSLSTGEWETQYF
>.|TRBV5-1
CASSWGGPHTEAFF
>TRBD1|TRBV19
CASSFRDRGSYEQYF
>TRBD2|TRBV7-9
CASSLGLVVGDTQYF
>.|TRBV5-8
CASRGRLVSYNEQFF
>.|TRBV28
CASSSRKGRNEQFF
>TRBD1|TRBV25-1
CASSEFSGTGSYEQYF
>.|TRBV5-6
CASSDVGTGPLHF
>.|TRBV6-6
CASSRAGTAGETQYF
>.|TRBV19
CASVGQGTGNTIYF
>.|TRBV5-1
CASSLFGDASGELFF
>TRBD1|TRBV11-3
CASGTGDEQYF